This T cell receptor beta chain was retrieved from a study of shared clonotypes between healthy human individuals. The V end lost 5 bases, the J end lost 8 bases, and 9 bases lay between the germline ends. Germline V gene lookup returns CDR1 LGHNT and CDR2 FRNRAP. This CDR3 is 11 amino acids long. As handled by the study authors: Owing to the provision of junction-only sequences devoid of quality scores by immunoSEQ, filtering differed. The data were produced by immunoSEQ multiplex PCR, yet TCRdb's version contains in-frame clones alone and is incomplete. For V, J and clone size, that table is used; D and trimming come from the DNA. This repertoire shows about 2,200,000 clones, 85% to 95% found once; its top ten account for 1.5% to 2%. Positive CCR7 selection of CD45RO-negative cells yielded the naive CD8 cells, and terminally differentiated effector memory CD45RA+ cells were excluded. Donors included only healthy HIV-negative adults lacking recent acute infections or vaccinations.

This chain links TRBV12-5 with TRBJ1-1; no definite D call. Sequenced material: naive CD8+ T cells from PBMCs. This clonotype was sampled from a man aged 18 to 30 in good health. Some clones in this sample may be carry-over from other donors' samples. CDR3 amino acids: CASGLGSEAFF. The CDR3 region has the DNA TGTGCTAGTGGTCTTGGGTCAGAAGCTTTCTTT.